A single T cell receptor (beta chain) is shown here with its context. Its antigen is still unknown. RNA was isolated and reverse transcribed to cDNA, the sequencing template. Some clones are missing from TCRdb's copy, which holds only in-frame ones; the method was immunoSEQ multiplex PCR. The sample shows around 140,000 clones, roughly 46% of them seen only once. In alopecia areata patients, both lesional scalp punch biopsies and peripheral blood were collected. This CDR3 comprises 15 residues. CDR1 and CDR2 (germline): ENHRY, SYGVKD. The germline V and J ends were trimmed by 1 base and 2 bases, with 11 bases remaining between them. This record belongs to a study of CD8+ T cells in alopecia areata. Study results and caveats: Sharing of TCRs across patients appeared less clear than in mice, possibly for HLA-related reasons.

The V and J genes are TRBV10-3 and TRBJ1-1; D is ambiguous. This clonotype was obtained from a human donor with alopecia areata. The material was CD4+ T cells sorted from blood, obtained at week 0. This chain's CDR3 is CAISEWKLRNTEAFF. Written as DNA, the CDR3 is TGTGCCATCAGTGAGTGGAAGTTAAGAAACACTGAAGCTTTCTTT.